This TCR beta chain comes out of a study of blood T cell repertoires in COVID-19. The overall study: There were acute and convalescent COVID-19 samples, and they came from the United States, Italy and Spain. Sample material is recorded as cDNA or gDNA derived from T cells, B-cell-depleted T cells, or PBMCs.

Trimming cost V 0 bases and J 3 bases, with 14 bases left between them. This CDR3 spans 16 amino acids. The V gene's germline CDR1 is LGHNA and CDR2 YSLEER. Under the authors' procedure: Amplification of reference gene primers provided the estimated nucleated cell counts. Method: immunoSEQ multiplex PCR; TCRdb's copy keeps in-frame clones and lacks some. Clone size and V and J calls were adopted from that table, with D and trimming inferred from the DNA. The table records over 150,000 clones, over 65% of them present only once. The chain joins TRBV4-3 to TRBJ1-1, with no clear D. Sequencing used peripheral blood. The clonotype originates from a man aged 55 to 70 with acute or convalescent COVID-19. Here the CDR3 reads CASSQDAGIRDTEAFF. In nucleotides, the CDR3 is TGCGCCAGCAGCCAAGACGCGGGGATAAGGGACACTGAAGCTTTCTTT.